One and the same sample provided the 21 T cell receptor beta chains below, sequenced in a study of identical twins. TCRdb analysed the 5' RACE reads with MiXCR anew, one entry per CDR3 protein. The sample has roughly 1,500,000 distinct CDR3 sequences; roughly 35% are singletons. The source material was cord blood. These receptors originate from a newborn girl in good health.

This clonotype was detected many times. The chain employs TRBV20-1 and TRBJ2-3, with 10 positions matching TRBD2. V lost 3 bases, J lost 3 bases, and 3 bases stayed unmatched. CDR1 and CDR2 from the germline V gene are DFQATT and SNEGSKA (reference sequence). The CDR3 has 14 residues. CDR3 protein: CSASASGRTDTQYF. CDR3 coding DNA: TGCAGTGCTAGTGCTAGCGGGAGAACAGATACGCAGTATTTT.

This clonotype has a handful of counts. The V and J genes are TRBV30 and TRBJ2-5, with 7 nucleotides matching TRBD2. Germline trimming cut 3 bases from V and 1 base from J; bases unmatched to any gene: 8. CDR1 and CDR2 from the germline V gene are GTSNPN and SVGIG (reference sequence). The CDR3 loop spans 15 amino acids. CDR3 sequence reads: CAWSAKLASQETQYF. The CDR3 DNA reads TGTGCCTGGAGCGCAAAACTAGCGTCCCAAGAGACCCAGTACTTC.

The chain couples TRBV12-3 or TRBV12-4 to TRBJ2-3; D is undetermined. Trimming cost V 3 bases and J 8 bases, with 15 bases left between them. The CDR3 loop spans 14 amino acids. Here the CDR3 reads CASSFRPASTTQYF. The DNA for the CDR3 is TGTGCCAGCAGTTTTCGCCCCGCCTCTACTACGCAGTATTTT.

This clonotype turned up a few times. The chain recombines TRBV6-2 or TRBV6-3 with TRBJ2-7; D call uncertain. CDR3 length: 12 residues. V gave up 7 bases and J gave up 3 bases, with 10 bases separating them. Germline V lookup: CDR1 MNHEY, CDR2 SVGEGT. CDR3 loop: CASKEPNYEQYF. CDR3 DNA sequence: TGTGCCAGCAAGGAGCCTAACTACGAGCAGTACTTC.

This clonotype came up a few times. The J gene is TRBJ1-4, the V gene TRBV5-1, with TRBD1 as a possible D gene (5 bases). The CDR3 totals 13 residues. CDR1 SGHRS and CDR2 YFSETQ come from the germline V gene. The V end was cut by 4 bases, the J end by 5 bases, with 9 bases between. For the CDR3, the DNA is TGCGCCAGCAGCCGCTGGACAAATGAAAAACTGTTTTTT. This sequence encodes CASSRWTNEKLFF.

J is TRBJ2-3 and V is TRBV20-1, with 9 bases aligning to TRBD2. Germline CDR1 and CDR2: DFQATT and SNEGSKA (reference sequence). V gave up 0 bases and J gave up 0 bases; unmatched junction bases: 4. This CDR3 has 16 amino acids. CDR3 loop: CSAREAGGPSTDTQYF. CDR3 sequence (DNA): TGCAGTGCTAGAGAAGCGGGGGGTCCCAGCACAGATACGCAGTATTTT.

The chain couples TRBV5-1 to TRBJ2-1; no clear D. The DNA end is more similar to TRBJ2-7, so the J call may be wrong. CDR1 is SGHRS, CDR2 YFSETQ, per germline. The CDR3 runs to 15 residues. In nucleotides, the CDR3 is TGCGCCAGCAGCTCGTCCCCGAGCTCCTACAATGAGCAGTACTTC. It is translated as CASSSSPSSYNEQYF.

This chain connects TRBV12-3 or TRBV12-4 to TRBJ1-5; D gene uncertain. The germline V and J ends were trimmed by 5 bases and 4 bases, with 9 bases remaining between them. CDR3 length: 13 amino acids. In DNA, the CDR3 is TGTGCCAGCAGTCCCCTTAGAAATCAGCCCCAGCATTTT. Translation gives CASSPLRNQPQHF.

This clonotype was seen a few times. The rearrangement links TRBV3-1 to TRBJ2-7; D unclear. Between the trimmed V and J ends, which lost 1 base and 2 bases, there was a span of 9 bases. The length of the CDR3 is 14 residues. Germline lookup yields CDR1 LGHDT and CDR2 YNNKEL (reference sequence). The CDR3 sequence is CASSQAPLTYEQYF. CDR3 bases: TGTGCCAGCAGCCAAGCGCCTCTAACCTACGAGCAGTACTTC.

The V gene is TRBV20-1, the J gene TRBJ2-7, with 10 bases that match TRBD2. Germline V gives CDR1 DFQATT, CDR2 SNEGSKA (reference sequence). This CDR3 comprises 17 residues. The V and J ends lost 0 bases and 2 bases, in that order; junction bases with no gene match: 10. DNA of the CDR3: TGCAGTGCTAGAGATAGGGTGCCTAGCGGGAGTCCCTACGAGCAGTACTTC. It is translated as CSARDRVPSGSPYEQYF.

This clonotype appeared a few times. This CDR3 is CASSPTESSYEQYF. CDR3 sequence (DNA): TGTGCCAGCAGCCCGACCGAAAGCTCCTACGAGCAGTACTTC. The chain recombines TRBV3-1 with TRBJ2-7; D gene unclear. Germline V gene lookup returns CDR1 LGHDT and CDR2 YNNKEL (reference sequence). V was trimmed by 4 bases and J by 0 bases, leaving 10 bases between them. CDR3 size: 14 residues.

CDR3 in DNA: TGTGCCAGCAGTTTTACGACGGGGTACTATGGCTACACCTTC. Its translation: CASSFTTGYYGYTF. The chain uses TRBV2 and TRBJ1-2; D is unclear. The CDR3 totals 14 residues. CDR1 and CDR2 from the germline V gene are SNHLY and FYNNEI. Trimming removed 5 bases from V and 3 bases from J, with 13 bases in between.

This clonotype was recorded only once. V usage is TRBV29-1 and J usage is TRBJ2-5, with D possibly being TRBD1 (8 bases). V was clipped by 6 bases and J by 5 bases, with 19 bases between them. This CDR3 region has 14 residues. CDR1 SQVTM and CDR2 ANQGSEA come from the germline V gene. CDR3 nucleotide sequence: TGCAGCGTCATGGACAGGGAGGGTTTGGAGACCCAGTACTTC. It specifies CSVMDREGLETQYF. Variable domain in full (rest from reference TRBV29-1 and TRBJ2-5): SAVISQKPSRDICQRGTSLTIQCQVDSQVTMMFWYRQQPGQSLTLIATANQGSEATYESGFVIDKFPISRPNLTFSTLTVSNMSPEDSSIYLCSVMDREGLETQYFGPGTRLLVL.

The chain has TRBV20-1 and TRBJ1-4; TRBD1 might be the D (5 bases). There are 14 residues in the CDR3. Germline CDR1 DFQATT, CDR2 SNEGSKA (reference sequence). V lost 6 bases, J lost 3 bases, and 14 bases lay in between. CDR3 DNA: TGCAGTGCCTTCCGTGGGGCAGCTAATGAAAAACTGTTTTTT. Translated: CSAFRGAANEKLFF.

CDR3 sequence (DNA): TGTGCCAGCAGCCCCCCCGACAGGGGGCGCATCAATGGCTACACCTTC. It encodes CASSPPDRGRINGYTF. The chain is built from TRBV7-9 and TRBJ1-2; 10 bases match TRBD1. The CDR3 sequence is 16 residues long. CDR1 SEHNR and CDR2 FQNEAQ come from the germline V gene (reference sequence). J lost 6 bases, V lost 5 bases, and 12 bases had no gene match. Filled out from reference TRBV7-9 and TRBJ1-2, the complete variable domain reads DTGVSQNPRHKITKRGQNVTFRCDPISEHNRLYWYRQTLGQGPEFLTYFQNEAQLEKSRLLSDRFSAERPKGSFSTLEIQRTEQGDSAMYLCASSPPDRGRINGYTFGSGTRLTVV.

The rearrangement links TRBV5-1 to TRBJ2-1, with 8 bases lining up with TRBD2. J lost 4 bases, V lost 0 bases, and 9 bases had no gene match. The CDR3 extends over 17 amino acids. Per the germline V gene, CDR1 is SGHRS and CDR2 is YFSETQ. As DNA, the CDR3 is TGCGCCAGCAGCTTGGCCCCAGCGGGAGAAATGTACAATGAGCAGTTCTTC. It codes for CASSLAPAGEMYNEQFF.

This clonotype was counted between two and nine times. CDR3 DNA: TGTGCCAGCTCACCACTTCCTACGGACAGGGGCCACAATGAGCAGTTCTTC. Protein: CASSPLPTDRGHNEQFF. This sequence joins TRBV18 and TRBJ2-1; TRBD1 matches at 9 bases. Per germline, CDR1 KGHSH and CDR2 LQKENI. V lost 1 base, J lost 5 bases, and 9 bases stayed unmatched. CDR3 length equals 17 residues. Full variable domain (rest looked up from reference TRBV18 and TRBJ2-1): NAGVMQNPRHLVRRRGQEARLRCSPMKGHSHVYWYRQLPEEGLKFMVYLQKENIIDESGMPKERFSAEFPKEGPSILRIQQVVRGDSAAYFCASSPLPTDRGHNEQFFGPGTRLTVL.

This chain joins TRBV12-3 or TRBV12-4 and TRBJ2-1, with 10 positions matching TRBD2. The DNA end is a closer match to TRBJ2-7, so the J assignment may be wrong. CDR3 size: 19 residues. The CDR3 sequence is CASSLEFLRASGGYNEQYF. CDR3 nucleotides: TGTGCCAGCAGTTTAGAATTTTTGAGGGCTAGCGGGGGTTACAATGAGCAGTACTTC.

The chain employs TRBV12-3 or TRBV12-4 and TRBJ1-1; 10 positions agree with TRBD1. The trim removed 5 bases at V and 3 bases at J, leaving 6 bases unmatched. The CDR3 runs 15 residues. This CDR3 is CASSKTGGAYTEAFF. In nucleotides, the CDR3 is TGTGCCAGCAGTAAGACAGGGGGCGCGTACACTGAAGCTTTCTTT.

Of note for this clonotype: Sequence at one end of the junction differs from germline and may be a read error. The V gene is TRBV7-6, the J gene TRBJ1-3, with TRBD1 matching 8 bases. The germline CDR1 and CDR2 sequences are SGHVS and FNYEAQ. There are 17 residues in the CDR3. Here the CDR3 reads CTSSQTRTGQIDDTIYF. The DNA of the CDR3 is TGTACCAGCAGCCAAACCCGGACAGGGCAAATTGACGACACCATATATTTT.

V gene TRBV6-5 combines with J gene TRBJ1-1, with D uncertain. Per the germline V gene, CDR1 is MNHEY and CDR2 is SVGAGI. V was clipped by 5 bases and J by 1 base, with 8 bases between them. CDR3 length: 13 amino acids. CDR3 bases: TGTGCCAGCAGTGCCCCCAAGAACACTGAAGCTTTCTTT. Residues: CASSAPKNTEAFF.